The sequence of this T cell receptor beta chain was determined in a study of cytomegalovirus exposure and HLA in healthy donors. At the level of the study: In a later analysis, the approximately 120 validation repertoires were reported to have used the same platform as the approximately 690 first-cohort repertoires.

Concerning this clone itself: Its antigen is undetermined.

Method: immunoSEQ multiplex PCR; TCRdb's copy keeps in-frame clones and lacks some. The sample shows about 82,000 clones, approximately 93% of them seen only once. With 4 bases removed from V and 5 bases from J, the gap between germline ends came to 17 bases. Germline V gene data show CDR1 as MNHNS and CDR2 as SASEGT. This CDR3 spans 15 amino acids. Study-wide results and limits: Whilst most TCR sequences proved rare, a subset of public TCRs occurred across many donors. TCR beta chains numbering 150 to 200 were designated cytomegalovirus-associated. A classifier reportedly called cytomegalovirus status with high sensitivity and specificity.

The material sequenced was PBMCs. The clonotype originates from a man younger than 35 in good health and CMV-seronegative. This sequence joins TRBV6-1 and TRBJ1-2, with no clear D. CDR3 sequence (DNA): TGTGCCAGCAGTGGCCATGTCGAGGTGAAGTATGGCTACACCTTC. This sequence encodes CASSGHVEVKYGYTF.